This T cell receptor beta chain originates from a study of shared clonotypes between healthy human individuals. Study results and caveats: Sampling covered nothing but blood. Tissue TCR repertoires likely differ from those found in blood. Depth of sequencing was expected to influence donor clonotype sharing.

Comments on this clone: What it binds is not known.

Trimming took off 3 bases at V and 15 bases at J, with 21 bases between the two ends. This CDR3 is built from 14 residues. Germline-derived CDR1 and CDR2 are KGHSH and LQKENI. Naive CD8 isolation took CD45RO-negative cells positively selected for CCR7 and excluded terminally differentiated effector memory CD45RA+ cells. Data came from immunoSEQ multiplex PCR; TCRdb stores just in-frame clones and leaves some out. The table shows 600,000 or so clones, with roughly 98% occurring only once. V is TRBV18 and J is TRBJ2-1; possibly TRBD1 or TRBD2 for D (6 bases each). The sample was naive CD8+ T cells sorted from blood. The receptor's source is a man aged 30 to 45 in good health. CDR3 region: CASSPDTSWVGGFF. Here the CDR3 DNA reads TGTGCCAGCTCACCGGACACTAGCTGGGTAGGGGGGTTCTTC.